A single sample gave rise to the 3 T cell receptor beta chains below, sequenced in a study of shared clonotypes between healthy human individuals (dated by TCRdb to the early 2020s). Libraries came from the immunoSEQ multiplex PCR assay. TCRdb carries this immuneACCESS record with in-frame sequences only. Its versions omit some clonotypes, under half of them owing to an unresolved V gene in the studies checked, with the rest unexplained. The sample table contains about 2.1 million clones; only one count was recorded for roughly 91% of them. More than 1.5% of the sample goes to the ten largest clones. For the CD8 naive samples, CD45RO-negative cells were positively selected for CCR7, yielding a CD45RA+CCR7+ population from which TemRA cells were excluded. Input material: naive CD8+ T cells from PBMCs. The label giving this sample's cell subset or site can be read as: CD45RA+CCR7+. The receptor set was obtained from a man aged 18 to 29 in good health. Some clones in this sample may be carry-over from other donors' samples.

This clone was counted a single time. The chain recombines TRBV5-1 with TRBJ2-4; D is perhaps TRBD1 or TRBD2 (5 bases each). The CDR3 is made up of 19 amino acids. The germline V and J ends were trimmed by 0 bases and 0 bases, with 19 bases remaining between them. The V gene's germline CDR1 is SGHRS and CDR2 YFSETQ. The CDR3 bases are TGCGCCAGCAGCTTGGCCGGTATCATGGGGGTCGGAGCCAAAAACATTCAGTACTTC. Encoded protein: CASSLAGIMGVGAKNIQYF.

The chain joins TRBV19 to TRBJ2-7; 7 bases match TRBD1. Trimming took 3 bases from V and 3 from J; bases not matched to a gene: 8. The CDR3 runs to 15 residues. Germline V gene sequence: CDR1 LNHDA, CDR2 SQIVND (reference sequence). For the CDR3, the DNA is TGTGCCAGTAGTATCGGGACAGCCGCTGGCTACGAGCAGTACTTC. This codes for CASSIGTAAGYEQYF.

Only one count was recorded for this clone. This chain connects TRBV2 to TRBJ2-7; D might be TRBD2 (6 bases). Germline V gene sequence: CDR1 SNHLY, CDR2 FYNNEI. The ends were cut back, 4 bases at V and 3 bases at J, with 10 bases in the middle. This CDR3 comprises 13 residues. The CDR3 region is CASSAVGSYEQYF. The CDR3 DNA reads TGTGCCAGCAGTGCCGTCGGGAGCTACGAGCAGTACTTC.